The TCR beta chain under discussion was sequenced for a study of breast tumors, draining lymph nodes, adjacent tissues. Study findings and constraints: Findings are consistent with lymph node origin and intratumoral expansion of most tumor T cells. Data only fit, rather than demonstrated, lymph node origin of most tumor T cells. Tumors had less TCR diversity than lymph nodes, more than nontumor tissue.

The CDR3 loop spans 15 amino acids. V was pared by 3 bases and J by 5 bases, with 8 bases of the junction left unmatched. Per germline, CDR1 DFQATT and CDR2 SNEGSKA (reference sequence). MiXCR was run by TCRdb on the multiplex PCR reads, yielding one entry per CDR3 protein. Among under 150,000 distinct CDR3 sequences listed, approximately 20% were seen once. This clonotype has at least ten counts. Its target is unknown. Breast cancer patients provided tissue from their axillary draining lymph nodes. Sequencing used axillary lymph node tissue. The chain is built from TRBV20-1 and TRBJ2-1, with 9 nucleotides matching TRBD1. The receptor's source is a female donor with breast cancer. Some clones in this sample may be carry-over from other donors' samples. The CDR3: CSARLRDRAHNEQFF. CDR3 coding DNA: TGCAGTGCTAGGCTCCGGGACAGGGCACACAATGAGCAGTTCTTC.